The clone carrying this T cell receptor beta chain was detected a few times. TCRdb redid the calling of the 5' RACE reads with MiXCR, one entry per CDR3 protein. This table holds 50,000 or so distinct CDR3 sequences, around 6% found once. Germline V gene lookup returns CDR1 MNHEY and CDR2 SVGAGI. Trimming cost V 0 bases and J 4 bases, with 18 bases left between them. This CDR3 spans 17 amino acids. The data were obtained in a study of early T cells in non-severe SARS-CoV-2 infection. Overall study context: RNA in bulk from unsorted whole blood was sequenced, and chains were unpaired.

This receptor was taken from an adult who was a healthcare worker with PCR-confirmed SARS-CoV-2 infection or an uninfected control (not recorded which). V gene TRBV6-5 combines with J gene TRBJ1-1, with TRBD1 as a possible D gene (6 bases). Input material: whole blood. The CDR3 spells CASSYSFTAGASTEAFF. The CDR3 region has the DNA TGTGCCAGCAGTTACTCTTTTACCGCAGGGGCCAGCACTGAAGCTTTCTTT.